The entry below gives a single T cell receptor (beta chain) sequence along with its context. Its antigen is undetermined. This sample is drawn from a study of T cells expressing NK-cell markers. Overall study: It was sorted CD3+CD56+NKG2C+, CD3+CD56+NKG2C- and CD3+CD56-NKG2C+ T cells that supplied the TCR beta repertoires.

The CDR3 runs 16 residues. Germline V gene sequence: CDR1 SGHTA, CDR2 FQGNSA. For each CDR3 protein, TCRdb gives one entry from its re-call of the 5' RACE reads, without DNA. Its listing shows approximately 550,000 distinct CDR3 sequences. Findings and limits, study-wide: Also leading the CD3+CD56-NKG2C+ fraction in a handful of donors were these clonotypes. In 5 to 7 donors, dominant NKG2C+ clonotypes were roughly 1.0-8% of CD8+ T cells.

This TCR was sampled from a man aged 18 to 35 in good health. Material for sequencing was blood T cells: a sorted CD56 or NKG2C T cell subset, CD4+ or CD8+ T cells, or bulk PBMC T cells (not recorded which). The V call is TRBV7-2, the J call TRBJ2-7; TCRdb's D gene call, TRBD1, goes unchecked for lack of DNA. The CDR3 sequence: CASSLATGFLSYEQYF.